This T cell receptor beta chain was retrieved from a study of T cell repertoires in cytomegalovirus infection. Study details: Public TCR beta signatures marked donors with CMV infection and the matching HLA.

This clonotype was found a few times. Its antigen is unknown. MiXCR, run by TCRdb on the reads, gives a single entry per CDR3 protein. The sample carries approximately 280,000 distinct CDR3 sequences, approximately 22% recorded once. The V end lost 3 bases, the J end lost 7 bases, and 16 bases lay between the germline ends. The length of the CDR3 is 16 residues. Broader study findings: There were HLA-C-restricted CMV-specific TCR beta clonotypes dominating the ex vivo response.

This receptor was taken from a human donor in good health (CMV status not recorded). Some clones in this sample may be carry-over from other donors' samples. The sequenced sample was cultured PBMCs, obtained from culture after CMV antigen stimulation. The V call is TRBV12-3 or TRBV12-4, the J call TRBJ1-6; D is perhaps TRBD1 (6 bases). CDR3 region: CASSFVTGTPNSPLHF. For the CDR3, the DNA is TGTGCCAGCAGTTTCGTAACCGGGACACCCAATTCACCCCTCCACTTT.